This entry lists 22 T cell receptor beta chains sequenced from one sample in a study of cytomegalovirus exposure and HLA in healthy donors. PCR involved 60 Vbeta and 13 Jbeta primers. Generated by immunoSEQ multiplex PCR, the TCRdb table keeps only in-frame clones and is missing some. The data contain some 150,000 clones, roughly 83% of them seen just once; the ten biggest clones take up roughly 1.4%. Sequencing used PBMCs. These receptors originate from a man in his forties or fifties in good health and CMV-seronegative.

This chain connects TRBV15 to TRBJ1-6; tentative D call: TRBD1 (6 bases). CDR1 LNHNV and CDR2 YYDKDF come from the germline V gene (reference sequence). The CDR3 consists of 15 residues. With 4 bases removed from V and 7 bases from J, the gap between germline ends came to 14 bases. The DNA for the CDR3 is TGTGCCACCAGCAACGAACAGGGTAGGAATTCACCCCTCCACTTT. This codes for CATSNEQGRNSPLHF.

The gene calls are TRBV9 and TRBJ2-3; 8 bases are shared with TRBD1. The CDR3 totals 15 residues. The V segment lost 0 bases and the J segment 6 bases; nucleotides outside the gene matches: 6. The germline V gene encodes CDR1 SGDLS and CDR2 YYNGEE. As DNA, the CDR3 is TGTGCCAGCAGCGTAGTGACAGGGGTTCGGGATACGCAGTATTTT. Amino acids: CASSVVTGVRDTQYF. Looking up the rest from reference TRBV9 and TRBJ2-3 gives the full variable domain: DSGVTQTPKHLITATGQRVTLRCSPRSGDLSVYWYQQSLDQGLQFLIQYYNGEERAKGNILERFSAQQFPDLHSELNLSSLELGDSALYFCASSVVTGVRDTQYFGPGTRLTVL.

The chain recombines TRBV7-3 with TRBJ1-6; D remains unclear. Trimming took 6 bases from V and 9 from J, leaving 12 bases between them. The germline gives CDR1 SGHTA, CDR2 FQGTGA. This CDR3 is 13 amino acids long. Written as DNA, the CDR3 is TGTGCCAGCAGACGGGAATCAAGTTCACCCCTCCACTTT. Residues: CASRRESSSPLHF. Using reference TRBV7-3 and TRBJ1-6 for the parts outside the CDR3, the full variable domain is GAGVSQTPSNKVTEKGKYVELRCDPISGHTALYWYRQSLGQGPEFLIYFQGTGAADDSGLPNDRFFAVRPEGSVSTLKIQRTERGDSAVYLCASRRESSSPLHFGNGTRLTVT.

This chain connects TRBV28 to TRBJ1-1, with 7 bases matching TRBD1. Germline CDR1 is MDHEN and CDR2 is SYDVKM. J lost 0 bases, V lost 2 bases, and 3 bases had no gene match. There are 15 residues in the CDR3. Here the CDR3 DNA reads TGTGCCAGCAGTTTAGTACAGGGGATGAACACTGAAGCTTTCTTT. Encoded protein: CASSLVQGMNTEAFF.

This chain joins TRBV4-1 and TRBJ1-6; no definite D call. The V end was cut by 3 bases, the J end by 2 bases, with 5 bases between. This CDR3 is 14 amino acids long. Per the germline V gene, CDR1 is MGHRA and CDR2 is YSYEKL. This CDR3 reads CASSQGPYNSPLHF. The DNA of the CDR3 is TGCGCCAGCAGCCAGGGCCCCTATAATTCACCCCTCCACTTT.

The CDR3 region has the DNA TGTGCCAGCAGCTTGCTACTACCCACAGATACGCAGTATTTT. It yields the protein CASSLLLPTDTQYF. V and J are TRBV5-6 and TRBJ2-3; D gene ambiguous. The CDR3 has 14 residues. CDR1 and CDR2 from the germline V gene are SGHDT and YYEEEE. V was cut by 1 base and J by 2 bases, with 8 bases left in between.

Written as DNA, the CDR3 is TGCGCCAGCAGCCAAGGGCAGGGGCCAGGCTACGAGCAGTACTTC. Protein sequence: CASSQGQGPGYEQYF. The V call is TRBV4-1, the J call TRBJ2-7, with D perhaps TRBD1 (6 bases). The V end lost 1 base, the J end lost 3 bases, and 13 bases lay between the germline ends. CDR3 length: 15 amino acids. Germline V gene sequence: CDR1 MGHRA, CDR2 YSYEKL.

The rearrangement links TRBV4-1 to TRBJ2-7, with TRBD1 identical over 7 bases. Unmatched junction bases numbered 9, after V lost 4 bases and J lost 3 bases. This CDR3 spans 15 amino acids. Germline assignment: CDR1 MGHRA and CDR2 YSYEKL. DNA for the CDR3: TGCGCCAGCAGCCCCCCGGGGAGACAGGGCTACGAGCAGTACTTC. Protein sequence: CASSPPGRQGYEQYF.

V usage is TRBV5-5 and J usage is TRBJ1-5, with TRBD1 matching 8 bases. This CDR3 has 15 amino acids. CDR1 and CDR2 (germline): SGHKS, YYEKEE (reference sequence). With V trimmed by 5 bases and J by 1 base, 5 bases remained unmatched. The CDR3 DNA sequence: TGTGCCAGCAGTTACAGGGGGGGGAGCAATCAGCCCCAGCATTTT. Its protein is CASSYRGGSNQPQHF.

The rearrangement joins TRBV9 to TRBJ2-5; 8 nucleotides align to TRBD2. The CDR3 is made up of 17 amino acids. J lost 5 bases, V lost 3 bases, and 15 bases had no gene match. Germline V gene lookup returns CDR1 SGDLS and CDR2 YYNGEE. The CDR3, as DNA: TGTGCCAGCAGCGCGTACGGGGGGGCCTTAAAAACGGAGACCCAGTACTTC. It yields the protein CASSAYGGALKTETQYF.

This chain uses TRBV27 with TRBJ1-4; 8 nucleotides line up with TRBD1. The trim removed 5 bases at V and 4 bases at J, leaving 6 bases unmatched. CDR3 length: 15 amino acids. The germline V gene encodes CDR1 MNHEY and CDR2 SMNVEV (reference sequence). CDR3 sequence reads: CASSRWTGLNEKLFF. The CDR3 DNA follows: TGTGCCAGCAGTCGCTGGACAGGGCTTAATGAAAAACTGTTTTTT.

The chain links TRBV6-1 to TRBJ1-3; a possible D gene is TRBD1 (6 bases). V was cut by 11 bases and J by 0 bases, with 17 bases left in between. Germline CDR1 and CDR2: MNHNS and SASEGT. This CDR3 region has 15 residues. CDR3 amino acids: CAGSTGPSSGNTIYF. DNA of the CDR3: TGTGCCGGCTCGACAGGTCCAAGCTCTGGAAACACCATATATTTT.

The rearrangement uses TRBV7-9 and TRBJ2-7, with 7 bases matching TRBD2. Germline V gene sequence: CDR1 SEHNR, CDR2 FQNEAQ (reference sequence). The CDR3 runs 15 residues. V shed 2 bases, J shed 2 bases, and the junction held 6 bases outside the gene matches. The CDR3: CASSLSLAETYEQYF. CDR3 in DNA: TGTGCCAGCAGCTTATCCCTAGCGGAGACCTACGAGCAGTACTTC.

The rearrangement links TRBV2 to TRBJ1-1, with a possible D match to TRBD1 (6 bases). CDR3 size: 13 residues. Germline V gene data show CDR1 as SNHLY and CDR2 as FYNNEI. The germline V and J ends were trimmed by 7 bases and 5 bases, with 14 bases remaining between them. The CDR3 here is CASNEGGATEAFF. As DNA, the CDR3 is TGTGCCAGCAACGAAGGGGGGGCGACTGAAGCTTTCTTT.

The chain joins TRBV15 to TRBJ2-7, with TRBD1 identical over 9 bases. The CDR3 covers 14 residues. V lost 1 base, J lost 4 bases, and 2 bases stayed unmatched. The germline gives CDR1 LNHNV, CDR2 YYDKDF (reference sequence). This chain's CDR3 is CATSRGDRGYEQYF. CDR3 nucleotides: TGTGCCACCAGCAGAGGCGACAGGGGGTACGAGCAGTACTTC.

This clone was seen more than once but under ten times. The J gene is TRBJ2-7, the V gene TRBV7-8; 15 positions match TRBD2. Trimming took 1 base from V and 2 from J; bases not matched to a gene: 3. CDR1 and CDR2 from the germline V gene are SGHVS and FQNEAQ. The CDR3 totals 17 residues. The CDR3 nucleotides are TGTGCCAGCAGCTTAGGGACTAGCGGGGGGGCCGCCTACGAGCAGTACTTC. Encoded protein: CASSLGTSGGAAYEQYF.

This chain uses TRBV14 with TRBJ2-7; 8 nucleotides line up with TRBD2. The CDR3 totals 16 residues. Germline CDR1 is SGHDN and CDR2 is FVKESK. V lost 4 bases to trimming and J lost 1 base; unmatched junction nucleotides: 9. Written as DNA, the CDR3 is TGTGCCAGCAGCCTGGCGGGGGGCGGGGGATCCTACGAGCAGTACTTC. Amino acids: CASSLAGGGGSYEQYF. The variable domain in full, with the rest retrieved from reference TRBV14 and TRBJ2-7, is EAGVTQFPSHSVIEKGQTVTLRCDPISGHDNLYWYRRVMGKEIKFLLHFVKESKQDESGMPNNRFLAERTGGTYSTLKVQPAELEDSGVYFCASSLAGGGGSYEQYFGPGTRLTVT.

This chain uses TRBV9 with TRBJ2-6; no firm D call. V gave up 2 bases and J gave up 2 bases, with 8 bases separating them. The germline V gene has CDR1 SGDLS and CDR2 YYNGEE. The CDR3 is 15 residues long. The CDR3 DNA sequence: TGTGCCAGCAGCGTTGGGCCAGCTGGGGCCAACGTCCTGACTTTC. Its translation is CASSVGPAGANVLTF. Full variable domain (outside the CDR3, taken from reference TRBV9 and TRBJ2-6): DSGVTQTPKHLITATGQRVTLRCSPRSGDLSVYWYQQSLDQGLQFLIQYYNGEERAKGNILERFSAQQFPDLHSELNLSSLELGDSALYFCASSVGPAGANVLTFGAGSRLTVL.

Comments on this clone: Additional DNA sequences in this sample encode the identical CDR3. The chain links TRBV27 to TRBJ2-1; 11 bases are a match to TRBD2. The trim removed 5 bases at V and 3 bases at J, leaving 3 bases unmatched. CDR1 is MNHEY, CDR2 SMNVEV, per germline (reference sequence). This CDR3 has 15 amino acids. The CDR3 region is CASSPGTSGYNEQFF. The DNA for the CDR3 is TGTGCCAGCAGTCCCGGGACTAGCGGCTACAATGAGCAGTTCTTC.

This clone was counted a few times. This chain connects TRBV5-1 to TRBJ2-1; 9 nucleotides line up with TRBD2. The CDR3 covers 14 residues. The germline CDR1 and CDR2 sequences are SGHRS and YFSETQ. Unmatched junction bases numbered 2, after V lost 0 bases and J lost 7 bases. Written as DNA, the CDR3 is TGCGCCAGCAGCTTGGTGACTAGCGGTAATGAGCAGTTCTTC. As protein: CASSLVTSGNEQFF.

The V gene is TRBV4-2, the J gene TRBJ1-1, with 10 bases identical to TRBD1. Germline loops: CDR1 LGHNA, CDR2 YNFKEQ. Trimming took 1 base from V and 3 from J; bases not matched to a gene: 2. The CDR3 runs to 15 residues. This CDR3 is CASSQVGQGYTEAFF. CDR3 in DNA: TGTGCCAGCAGCCAAGTGGGACAGGGGTACACTGAAGCTTTCTTT.

The chain is built from TRBV12-5 and TRBJ1-2, with a weak D call TRBD1 (5 bases). V was cut by 4 bases and J by 6 bases, with 15 bases left in between. The CDR3 contains 14 residues. Germline V lookup: CDR1 LGHNT, CDR2 FRNRAP. Here the CDR3 reads CASGSPDSPHGYTF. The CDR3 region has the DNA TGTGCTAGTGGTTCCCCAGACAGTCCTCATGGCTACACCTTC.